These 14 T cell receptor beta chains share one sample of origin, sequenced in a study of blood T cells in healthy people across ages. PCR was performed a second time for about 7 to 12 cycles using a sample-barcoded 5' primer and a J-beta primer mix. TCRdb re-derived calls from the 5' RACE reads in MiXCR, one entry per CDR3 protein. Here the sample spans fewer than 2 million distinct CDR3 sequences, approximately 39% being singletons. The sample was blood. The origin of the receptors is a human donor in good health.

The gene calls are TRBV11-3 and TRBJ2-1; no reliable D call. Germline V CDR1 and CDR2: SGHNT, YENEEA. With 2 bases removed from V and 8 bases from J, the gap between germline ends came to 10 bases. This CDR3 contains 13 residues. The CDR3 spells CASSLNPGYEQFF. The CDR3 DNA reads TGTGCCAGCAGCTTAAACCCTGGATATGAGCAGTTCTTC. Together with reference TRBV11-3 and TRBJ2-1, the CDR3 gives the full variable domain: EAGVVQSPRYKIIEKKQPVAFWCNPISGHNTLYWYLQNLGQGPELLIRYENEEAVDDSQLPKDRFSAERLKGVDSTLKIQPAELGDSAVYLCASSLNPGYEQFFGPGTRLTVL.

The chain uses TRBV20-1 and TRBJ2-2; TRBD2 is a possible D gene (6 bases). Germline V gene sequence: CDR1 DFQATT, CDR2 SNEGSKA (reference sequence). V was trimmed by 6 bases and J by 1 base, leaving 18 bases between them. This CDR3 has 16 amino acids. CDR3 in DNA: TGCAGTGCCCCCAAACCGAGGAGGGTGAACACCGGGGAGCTGTTTTTT. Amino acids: CSAPKPRRVNTGELFF.

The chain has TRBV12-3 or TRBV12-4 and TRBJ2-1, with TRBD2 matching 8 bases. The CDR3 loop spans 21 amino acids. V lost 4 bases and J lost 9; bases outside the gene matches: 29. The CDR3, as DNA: TGTGCCAGCAGTTCCCCGTTAGGGACTAGTAAAATGGGGGGGCGGTTGGGTGAGCAGTTCTTC. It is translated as CASSSPLGTSKMGGRLGEQFF.

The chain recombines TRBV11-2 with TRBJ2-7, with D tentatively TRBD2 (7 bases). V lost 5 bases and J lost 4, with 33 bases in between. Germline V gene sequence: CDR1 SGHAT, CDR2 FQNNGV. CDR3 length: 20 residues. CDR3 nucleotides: TGTGCCAGCAGCCCCCTTTCCCTAGGGGGGGCGACCTTCGGGAATTACGAGCAGTACTTC. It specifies CASSPLSLGGATFGNYEQYF.

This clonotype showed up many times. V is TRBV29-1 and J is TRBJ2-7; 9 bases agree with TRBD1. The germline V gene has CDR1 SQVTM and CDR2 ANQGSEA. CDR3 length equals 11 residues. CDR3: CSVGTGYEQYF. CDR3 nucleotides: TGCAGTGTAGGGACAGGGTACGAGCAGTACTTC.

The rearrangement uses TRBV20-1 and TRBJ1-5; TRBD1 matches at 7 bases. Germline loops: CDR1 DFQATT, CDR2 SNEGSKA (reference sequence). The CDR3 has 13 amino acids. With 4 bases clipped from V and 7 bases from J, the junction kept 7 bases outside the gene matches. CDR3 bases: TGCAGTGCTAAAGGGACAGTAAAACAGCCCCAGCATTTT. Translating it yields CSAKGTVKQPQHF.

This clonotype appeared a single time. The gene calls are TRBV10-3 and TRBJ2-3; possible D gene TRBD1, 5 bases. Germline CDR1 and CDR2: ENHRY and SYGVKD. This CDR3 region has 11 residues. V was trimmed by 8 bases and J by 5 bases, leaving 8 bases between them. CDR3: CAIGQGDTQYF. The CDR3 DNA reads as TGTGCCATCGGTCAGGGAGATACGCAGTATTTT.

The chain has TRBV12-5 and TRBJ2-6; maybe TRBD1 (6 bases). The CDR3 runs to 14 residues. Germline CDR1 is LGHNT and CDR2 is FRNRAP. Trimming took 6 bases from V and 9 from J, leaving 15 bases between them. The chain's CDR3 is CASGPGQLINVLTF. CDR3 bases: TGTGCTAGTGGCCCCGGACAGCTCATCAACGTCCTGACTTTC. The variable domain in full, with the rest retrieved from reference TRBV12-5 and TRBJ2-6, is DARVTQTPRHKVTEMGQEVTMRCQPILGHNTVFWYRQTMMQGLELLAYFRNRAPLDDSGMPKDRFSAEMPDATLATLKIQPSEPRDSAVYFCASGPGQLINVLTFGAGSRLTVL.

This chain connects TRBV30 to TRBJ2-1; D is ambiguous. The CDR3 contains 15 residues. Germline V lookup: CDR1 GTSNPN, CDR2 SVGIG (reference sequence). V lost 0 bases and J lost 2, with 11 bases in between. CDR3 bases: TGTGCCTGGAGTGTAGACCACAACCCCTACAATGAGCAGTTCTTC. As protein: CAWSVDHNPYNEQFF.

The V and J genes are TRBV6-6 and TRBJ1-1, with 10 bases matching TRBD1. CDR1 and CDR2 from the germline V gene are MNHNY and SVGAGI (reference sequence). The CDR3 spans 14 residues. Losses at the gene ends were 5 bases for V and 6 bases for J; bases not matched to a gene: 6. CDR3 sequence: CASSAGQGIPEAFF. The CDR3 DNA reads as TGTGCCAGCAGTGCGGGACAGGGGATCCCTGAAGCTTTCTTT.

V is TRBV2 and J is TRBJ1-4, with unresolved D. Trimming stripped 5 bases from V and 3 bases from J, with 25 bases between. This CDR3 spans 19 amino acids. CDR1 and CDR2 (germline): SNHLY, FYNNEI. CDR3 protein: CASSPWLTEGRIANEKLFF. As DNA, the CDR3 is TGTGCCAGCAGTCCCTGGCTCACCGAAGGGCGGATTGCTAATGAAAAACTGTTTTTT.

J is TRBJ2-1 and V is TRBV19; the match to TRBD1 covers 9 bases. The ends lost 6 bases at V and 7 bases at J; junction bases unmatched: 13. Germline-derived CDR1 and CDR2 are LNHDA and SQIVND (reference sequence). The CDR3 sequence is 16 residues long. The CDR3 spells CASSNQRGQGRNEQFF. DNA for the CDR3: TGTGCCAGTAGCAATCAAAGGGGACAGGGAAGGAATGAGCAGTTCTTC.

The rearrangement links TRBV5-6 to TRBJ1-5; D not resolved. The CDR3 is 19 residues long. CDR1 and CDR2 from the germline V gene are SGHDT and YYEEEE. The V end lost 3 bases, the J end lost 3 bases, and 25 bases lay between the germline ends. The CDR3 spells CASSSTGSIHRLPNQPQHF. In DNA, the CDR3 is TGTGCCAGCAGCTCGACCGGCTCCATCCATAGACTCCCCAATCAGCCCCAGCATTTT. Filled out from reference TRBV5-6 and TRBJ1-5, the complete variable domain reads DAGVTQSPTHLIKTRGQQVTLRCSPKSGHDTVSWYQQALGQGPQFIFQYYEEEERQRGNFPDRFSGHQFPNYSSELNVNALLLGDSALYLCASSSTGSIHRLPNQPQHFGDGTRLSIL.

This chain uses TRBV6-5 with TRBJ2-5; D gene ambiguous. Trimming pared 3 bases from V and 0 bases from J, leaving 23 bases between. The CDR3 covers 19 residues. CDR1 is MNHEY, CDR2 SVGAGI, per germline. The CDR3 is CASSYMMDPGPSYQETQYF. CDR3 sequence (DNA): TGTGCCAGCAGTTATATGATGGACCCGGGTCCCTCGTACCAAGAGACCCAGTACTTC.